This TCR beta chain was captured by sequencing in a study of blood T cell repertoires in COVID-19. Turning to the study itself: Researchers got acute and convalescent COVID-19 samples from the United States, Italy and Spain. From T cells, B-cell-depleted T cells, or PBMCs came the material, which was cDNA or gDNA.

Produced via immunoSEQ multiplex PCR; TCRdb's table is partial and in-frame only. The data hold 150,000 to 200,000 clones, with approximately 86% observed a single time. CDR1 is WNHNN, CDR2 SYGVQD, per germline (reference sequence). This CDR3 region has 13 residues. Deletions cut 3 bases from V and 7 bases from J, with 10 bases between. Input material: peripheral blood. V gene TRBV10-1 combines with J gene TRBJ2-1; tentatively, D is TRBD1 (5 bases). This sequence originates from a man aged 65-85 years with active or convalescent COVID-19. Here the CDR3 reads CASSDVGRNEQFF. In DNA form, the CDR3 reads TGCGCCAGCAGTGACGTGGGGCGGAATGAGCAGTTCTTC.